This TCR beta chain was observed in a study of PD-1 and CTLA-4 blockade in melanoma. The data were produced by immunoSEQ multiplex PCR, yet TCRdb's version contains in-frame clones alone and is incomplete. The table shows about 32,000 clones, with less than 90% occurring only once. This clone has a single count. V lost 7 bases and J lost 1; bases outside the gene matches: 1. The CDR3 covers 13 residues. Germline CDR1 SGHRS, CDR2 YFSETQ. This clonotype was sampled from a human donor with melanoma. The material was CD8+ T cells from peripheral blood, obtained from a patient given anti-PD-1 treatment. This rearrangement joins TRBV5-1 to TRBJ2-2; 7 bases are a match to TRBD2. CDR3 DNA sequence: TGCGCCAGCTCGGGGGGGAACACCGGGGAGCTGTTTTTT. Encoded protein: CASSGGNTGELFF.